One TCR beta chain is described in this entry. This may be a read error, as it is one base from a much larger clone. TCRdb processed the reads anew with MiXCR; each CDR3 protein has one entry. Of about 260,000 distinct CDR3 sequences in the sample, roughly 10% are singletons; the top ten hold roughly 15%. The record originates from a study of T cell repertoires in cytomegalovirus infection. The CDR3 runs to 16 residues. Germline V gene lookup returns CDR1 SGHAT and CDR2 FQNNGV. The J segment lost 4 bases and the V segment lost 5 bases, leaving 12 bases of the junction unmatched. The chain links TRBV11-2 to TRBJ2-3; TRBD2 matches 7 bases. The sequencing input was PBMCs. The sequence was obtained from a human donor in good health (CMV status not recorded). Some clones in this sample may be carry-over from other donors' samples. CDR3 sequence (DNA): TGTGCCAGCAGCCCCGTGAGCGGGGCCGCCCCAGATACGCAGTATTTT. Amino acids: CASSPVSGAAPDTQYF.